This TCR beta chain is from a study of blood T cell repertoires in COVID-19. Turning to the study itself: Italy, Spain and the United States were the sources of the convalescent and acute COVID-19 samples. In each case, the material was cDNA or gDNA derived from T cells, B-cell-depleted T cells, or PBMCs.

Methods used by the authors: The authors estimated nucleated cell counts from reference gene primer amplification. Only in-frame clones appear in the TCRdb table, and some are missing; sequencing was by immunoSEQ multiplex PCR. V, J and clone size are taken as reported in that table, and D and trimming were inferred from the DNA itself. The table records some 93,000 clones, 65% to 90% of them present only once. Germline V lookup: CDR1 SGHDT, CDR2 YYEEEE. CDR3 size: 14 residues. With respect to this clone: One end of the junction does not line up with germline, which may come from a read error.

Material: peripheral blood. The chain combines TRBV5-6 with TRBJ1-2; D perhaps matches TRBD1 (6 bases). This sequence originates from a man between 60 and 75 years old with acute or convalescent COVID-19. The CDR3 spells CASSFTHRASPGIF. In nucleotides, the CDR3 is TGTGCCAGCAGCTTTACCCACAGGGCCTCCCCCGGAATCTTC.